Listed here is a single TCR beta chain. Its antigen is not identified. Without the conserved terminal phenylalanine or tryptophan, this CDR3 likely stems from a read error. Full-length variable regions came from constant-region reverse primers plus semi-nested Nested Universal Primer A PCR. One entry per CDR3 protein, called by TCRdb with MiXCR from the 5' RACE reads. The sample includes 60,000 to 65,000 distinct CDR3 sequences, around 30% of them seen just once. Study-level points and caveats: Whole repertoires were not studied in the larger cohort, only one V-J beta rearrangement. Tumor memory CD4+ T cell TCR gene usage clustered with blood and lymph node memory CD4+ cells and lymph node naive CD4+ cells.

CD25-based Treg depletion was applied to purified naive CD4+ T cells. V dropped 6 bases and J dropped 12; count of bases not matched to a gene: 8. CDR3 length: 13 amino acids. Germline CDR1 is MNHNS and CDR2 is SASEGT. This chain uses TRBV6-1 with TRBJ1-4, with 9 bases matching TRBD1. The TCR comes from a female donor with breast cancer. Sequenced sample: tumor-infiltrating naive CD4+ T cells sorted from the breast tumor. The subset: naive CD4+ T cells, CD4+CD45RA+CD25-. This CDR3 is CASRPNDRGELFL. CDR3 in DNA: TGTGCCAGCAGGCCCAACGACAGGGGGGAACTGTTTTTA.